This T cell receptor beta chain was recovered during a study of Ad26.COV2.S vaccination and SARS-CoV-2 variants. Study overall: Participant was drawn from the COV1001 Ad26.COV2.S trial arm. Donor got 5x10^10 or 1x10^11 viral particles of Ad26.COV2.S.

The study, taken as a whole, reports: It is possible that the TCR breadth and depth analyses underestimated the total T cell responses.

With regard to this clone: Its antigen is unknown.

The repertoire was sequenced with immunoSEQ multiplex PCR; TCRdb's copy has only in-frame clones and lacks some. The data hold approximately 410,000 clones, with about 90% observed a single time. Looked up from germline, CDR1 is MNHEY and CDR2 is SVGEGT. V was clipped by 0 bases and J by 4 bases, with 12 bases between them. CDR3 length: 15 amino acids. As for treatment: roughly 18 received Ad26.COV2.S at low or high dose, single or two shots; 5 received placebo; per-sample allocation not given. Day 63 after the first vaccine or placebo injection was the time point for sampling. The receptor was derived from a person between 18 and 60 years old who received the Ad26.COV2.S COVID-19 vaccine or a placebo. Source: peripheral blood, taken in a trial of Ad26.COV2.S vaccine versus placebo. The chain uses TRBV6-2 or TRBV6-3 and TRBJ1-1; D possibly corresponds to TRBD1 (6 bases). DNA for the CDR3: TGTGCCAGCAGTTACTCCAGGGGCGCGGTCACTGAAGCTTTCTTT. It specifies CASSYSRGAVTEAFF.